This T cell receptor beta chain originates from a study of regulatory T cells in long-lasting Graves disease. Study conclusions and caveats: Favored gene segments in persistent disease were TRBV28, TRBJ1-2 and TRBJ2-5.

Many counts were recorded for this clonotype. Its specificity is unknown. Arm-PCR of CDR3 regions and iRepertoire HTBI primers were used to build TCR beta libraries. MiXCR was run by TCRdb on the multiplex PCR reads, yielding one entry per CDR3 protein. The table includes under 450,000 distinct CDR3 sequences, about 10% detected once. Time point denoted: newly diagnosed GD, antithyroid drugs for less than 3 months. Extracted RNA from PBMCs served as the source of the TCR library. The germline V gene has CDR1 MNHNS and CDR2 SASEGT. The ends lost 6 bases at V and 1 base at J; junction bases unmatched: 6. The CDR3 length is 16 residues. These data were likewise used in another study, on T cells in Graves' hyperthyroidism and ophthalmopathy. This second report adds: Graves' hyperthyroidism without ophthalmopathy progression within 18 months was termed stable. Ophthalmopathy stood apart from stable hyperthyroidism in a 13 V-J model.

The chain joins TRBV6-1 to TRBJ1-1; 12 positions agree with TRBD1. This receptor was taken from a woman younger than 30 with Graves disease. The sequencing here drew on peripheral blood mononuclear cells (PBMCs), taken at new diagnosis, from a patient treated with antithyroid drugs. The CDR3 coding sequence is TGTGCCAGCAGGGGACAGGGGGCGTTCGGGAACACTGAAGCTTTCTTT. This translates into CASRGQGAFGNTEAFF.